The source of this T cell receptor (beta chain) is a study of T cell repertoires in cytomegalovirus infection. Study in general: Used in the study were CMV epitopes, some recently identified and HLA-C-restricted, others well-studied and HLA-B-restricted. Public TCR beta signatures indicated both CMV infection and matching HLA type. Study-level findings and limits: CMV-specific HLA-C-restricted TCR beta clonotypes dominated the ex vivo response. Cumulative frequency of public TCR beta families picked out carriers of CMV plus the relevant HLA.

The CDR3 consists of 16 residues. The germline V gene has CDR1 SGHVS and CDR2 FNYEAQ. Between the trimmed V and J ends, which lost 5 bases and 6 bases, there was a span of 17 bases. TCRdb re-analysed the reads in MiXCR, keeping a single row per CDR3 protein. The data contain about 360,000 distinct CDR3 sequences, approximately 30% of them singletons. This clonotype was observed a few times. The antigen is unknown. Here the sequenced sample was cultured PBMCs, taken from culture after CMV antigen stimulation. The TCR comes from a human donor in good health (CMV status not recorded). Some clones in this sample may be carry-over from other donors' samples. This rearrangement joins TRBV7-6 to TRBJ1-6; no firm D call. CDR3 loop: CASSPEVFWGNSPLHF. CDR3 in DNA: TGTGCCAGCAGCCCGGAGGTGTTTTGGGGTAATTCACCCCTCCACTTT.